One and the same sample provided the 10 T cell receptor beta chains below, sequenced in a study of T cells in Graves' hyperthyroidism and ophthalmopathy. Amplified regions were TCR beta CDR3 sequences from RNA transcripts. HTBI primers were employed in a first-round RT-PCR of the TCR CDR3. From the multiplex PCR reads, TCRdb called clonotypes with MiXCR, one entry per CDR3 protein. The sample lists around 700,000 distinct CDR3 sequences; about a third were seen once. Sequenced sample: blood. The receptors derive from a woman between 35 and 50 years old with Graves' hyperthyroidism.

This clonotype was recorded many times. The rearrangement links TRBV19 to TRBJ2-6; D unresolved. Trimming cost V 3 bases and J 0 bases, with 6 bases left between them. CDR1 and CDR2 from the germline V gene are LNHDA and SQIVND (reference sequence). The CDR3 has 15 amino acids. The CDR3 DNA reads TGTGCCAGTAGTATGACCGACTCTGGGGCCAACGTCCTGACTTTC. Amino acid sequence: CASSMTDSGANVLTF.

This clonotype was detected only a few times. J is TRBJ2-7 and V is TRBV7-2; 9 bases agree with TRBD2. The CDR3 covers 17 residues. Germline-derived CDR1 and CDR2 are SGHTA and FQGNSA. V gave up 1 base and J gave up 3 bases; unmatched junction bases: 10. The CDR3 loop reads CASSLDLSGRPSYEQYF. CDR3 sequence (DNA): TGTGCCAGCAGCTTAGATCTAAGCGGGAGGCCAAGCTACGAGCAGTACTTC.

This clonotype was seen at least ten times. The J gene is TRBJ2-7, the V gene TRBV7-9; D is ambiguous. This CDR3 is built from 14 residues. The germline CDR1 and CDR2 sequences are SEHNR and FQNEAQ (reference sequence). Deletions cut 4 bases from V and 2 bases from J, with 12 bases between. CDR3 DNA: TGTGCCAGCAGCTCCTCGGGCCCCCCCTACGAGCAGTACTTC. Protein product: CASSSSGPPYEQYF.

As regards this clonotype: It may be a read error: a sequence one base away is much more abundant. This chain joins TRBV12-3 or TRBV12-4 and TRBJ2-7, with 9 bases matching TRBD1. This CDR3 has 14 amino acids. With 4 bases clipped from V and 3 bases from J, the junction kept 4 bases outside the gene matches. The CDR3 bases are TGTGCCAGCAGTTGGACAGGGGTATTCTACGAGCAGTACTTC. Translated: CASSWTGVFYEQYF.

In this sample, this clonotype turned up once. An end of the junction differs from the germline gene, which may be a read error. The chain combines TRBV6-5 with TRBJ2-2, with D perhaps matching TRBD1 or TRBD2 (5 bases each). Germline CDR1 MNHEY, CDR2 SVGAGI. The CDR3 totals 12 residues. The chain's CDR3 is CASSYRDGELLF. Here the CDR3 DNA reads TGTGCCAGCAGTTACAGGGACGGGGAGCTGCTTTTT.

In this sample, this clonotype turned up many times. CDR3 amino acids: CSVRGGETQYF. The CDR3 coding sequence is TGCAGTGTTCGCGGGGGGGAGACCCAGTACTTC. This chain joins TRBV20-1 and TRBJ2-5, with 8 positions matching TRBD2. After removal of 7 bases from V and 5 bases from J, the junction contained 3 bases not matched to a gene. The CDR3 is made up of 11 amino acids. The germline CDR1 and CDR2 sequences are DFQATT and SNEGSKA (reference sequence).

The chain recombines TRBV7-8 with TRBJ1-2; TRBD1 is a possible D gene (5 bases). The CDR3 runs 13 residues. Trimming removed 6 bases from V and 6 bases from J, with 14 bases in between. In germline, CDR1 is SGHVS, CDR2 FQNEAQ. The CDR3 coding sequence is TGTGCCAGCAGTGCTAGTCGAGGGGATGGCTACACCTTC. It translates to CASSASRGDGYTF.

This clonotype was counted a few times. The rearrangement uses TRBV7-9 and TRBJ1-1, with D possibly TRBD1 on 6 matching bases. The germline gives CDR1 SEHNR, CDR2 FQNEAQ (reference sequence). V lost 7 bases, J lost 1 base, and 13 bases lay in between. The CDR3 contains 14 residues. The CDR3 reads CASNPAGENTEAFF. Here the CDR3 DNA reads TGTGCCAGCAACCCAGCAGGGGAGAACACTGAAGCTTTCTTT.

Many counts were recorded for this clonotype. CDR3 nucleotides: TGCAGTGCTAGAGACCCAACAGGGGGTAATGAAAAACTGTTTTTT. Translation gives CSARDPTGGNEKLFF. The V gene is TRBV20-1, the J gene TRBJ1-4; 8 nucleotides agree with TRBD1. This CDR3 region has 15 residues. The V segment lost 0 bases and the J segment 4 bases; nucleotides outside the gene matches: 4. Germline loops: CDR1 DFQATT, CDR2 SNEGSKA (reference sequence).

This sequence joins TRBV20-1 and TRBJ2-5; 8 bases line up with TRBD1. V dropped 6 bases and J dropped 2; count of bases not matched to a gene: 11. The CDR3 extends over 15 amino acids. Germline assignment: CDR1 DFQATT and CDR2 SNEGSKA (reference sequence). CDR3 loop: CSAPDRGKPQETQYF. In DNA, the CDR3 is TGCAGTGCCCCCGACAGGGGAAAACCTCAAGAGACCCAGTACTTC.